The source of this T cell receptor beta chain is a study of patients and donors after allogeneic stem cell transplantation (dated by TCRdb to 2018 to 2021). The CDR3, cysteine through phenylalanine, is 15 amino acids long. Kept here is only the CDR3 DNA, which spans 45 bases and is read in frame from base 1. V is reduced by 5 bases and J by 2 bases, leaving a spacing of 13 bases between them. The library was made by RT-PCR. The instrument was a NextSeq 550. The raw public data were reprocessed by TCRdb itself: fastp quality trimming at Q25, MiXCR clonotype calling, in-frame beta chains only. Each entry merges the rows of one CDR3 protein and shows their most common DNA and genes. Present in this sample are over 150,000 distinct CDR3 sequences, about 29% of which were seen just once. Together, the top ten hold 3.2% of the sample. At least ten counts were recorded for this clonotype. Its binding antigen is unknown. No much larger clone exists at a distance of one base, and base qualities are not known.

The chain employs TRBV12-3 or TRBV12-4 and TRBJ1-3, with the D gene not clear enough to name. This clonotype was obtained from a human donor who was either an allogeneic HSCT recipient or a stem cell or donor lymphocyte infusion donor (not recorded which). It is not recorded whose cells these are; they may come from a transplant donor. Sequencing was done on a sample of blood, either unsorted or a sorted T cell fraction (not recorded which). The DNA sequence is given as TGTGCCAGCAGTAATCCCGTGAAGGCTGGAAACACCATATATTTT. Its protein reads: CASSNPVKAGNTIYF.